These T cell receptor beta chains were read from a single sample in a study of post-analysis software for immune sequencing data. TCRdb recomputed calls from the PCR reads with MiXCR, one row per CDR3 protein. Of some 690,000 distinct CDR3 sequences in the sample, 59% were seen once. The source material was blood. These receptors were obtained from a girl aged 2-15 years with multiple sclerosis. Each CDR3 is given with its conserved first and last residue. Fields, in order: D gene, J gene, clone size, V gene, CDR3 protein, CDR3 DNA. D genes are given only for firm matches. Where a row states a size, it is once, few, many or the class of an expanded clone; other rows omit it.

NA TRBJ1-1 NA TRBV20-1 CSVSRNTEAFF TGCAGTGTATCGCGGAACACTGAAGCTTTCTTT
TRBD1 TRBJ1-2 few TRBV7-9 CASNRDQGAGYTF TGTGCCAGCAACCGGGACCAGGGGGCCGGCTACACCTTC
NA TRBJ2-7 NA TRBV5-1 CASSLESTSYEQYF TGCGCCAGCAGCTTGGAATCCACGTCCTACGAGCAGTACTTC
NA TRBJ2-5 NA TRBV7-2 CASSLRERGTQYF TGTGCCAGCAGCTTAAGGGAGAGGGGGACCCAGTACTTC
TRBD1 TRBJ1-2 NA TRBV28 CASSSGTGLYGYTF TGTGCCAGCAGTTCCGGGACAGGGCTCTATGGCTACACCTTC
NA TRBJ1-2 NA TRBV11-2 CASGLGHGYGYTF TGTGCCAGCGGCTTAGGCCACGGATATGGCTACACCTTC
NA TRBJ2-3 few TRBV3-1 CASSHIPGADTQYF TGTGCCAGCAGCCACATCCCCGGGGCGGATACGCAGTATTTT
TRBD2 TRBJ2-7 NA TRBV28 CASKLTSGRTYEQYF TGTGCCAGCAAACTGACTAGCGGGAGGACCTACGAGCAGTACTTC
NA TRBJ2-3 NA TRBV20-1 CSAGAPALYSSTDTQYF TGCAGTGCTGGAGCCCCAGCCCTTTACTCCAGCACAGATACGCAGTATTTT
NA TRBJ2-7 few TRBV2 CASFRGTLSYEQYF TGTGCCAGCTTCAGAGGGACATTGTCCTACGAGCAGTACTTC
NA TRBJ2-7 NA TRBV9 CASSASGNEQYF TGTGCCAGCAGCGCGTCGGGGAACGAGCAGTACTTC
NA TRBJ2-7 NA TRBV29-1 CSVGTAIGYEQYF TGCAGCGTTGGGACAGCGATAGGTTACGAGCAGTACTTC
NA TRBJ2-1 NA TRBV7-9 CASLGDRNEQFF TGTGCCAGCCTCGGGGATAGGAATGAGCAGTTCTTC
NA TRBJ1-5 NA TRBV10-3 CAISEGAQNQPQHF TGTGCCATCAGTGAGGGGGCACAAAACCAGCCCCAGCATTTT
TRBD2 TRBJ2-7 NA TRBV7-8 CASSRGGGRANPYEQYF TGTGCCAGCAGCAGAGGAGGCGGGAGGGCCAACCCCTACGAGCAGTACTTC